This T cell receptor beta chain was identified during a study of T cell repertoires in cytomegalovirus infection. Overall study: CMV infection together with matching HLA type was indicated by public TCR beta signatures. Study conclusions and caveats: HLA-C-restricted, CMV-specific TCR beta clonotypes were dominant ex vivo. CMV carriers with the relevant HLA were identified by cumulative public TCR beta family frequency.

This clonotype was counted only a few times. Antigen: not known. TCRdb itself ran the reads through MiXCR, one entry per CDR3 protein. Altogether about 740,000 distinct CDR3 sequences are present, 35% being singletons, with the ten largest covering 2.5% to 3%. This CDR3 contains 14 residues. Germline V gene data show CDR1 as MGHRA and CDR2 as YSYEKL. Between the trimmed V and J ends, which lost 7 bases and 1 base, there was a span of 13 bases. This clonotype was sampled from a human donor in good health (CMV status not recorded). Some clones in this sample may be carry-over from other donors' samples. This chain uses TRBV4-1 with TRBJ1-1; possible D gene TRBD1, 5 bases. Source material: PBMCs. The CDR3 here is CASTPKTGNTEAFF. Here the CDR3 DNA reads TGCGCCAGCACCCCAAAAACAGGGAACACTGAAGCTTTCTTT.